Given below is one T cell receptor beta chain in context. The sample originates from a study of blood T cell repertoires in COVID-19. Sequencing was performed with immunoSEQ multiplex PCR; in TCRdb, only in-frame clones are kept and a portion is missing. The profile shows around 29,000 clones, about 90% of them singletons. Per germline, CDR1 LGHDT and CDR2 YNNKEL (reference sequence). The CDR3 runs 13 residues. Trimming pared 4 bases from V and 5 bases from J, leaving 9 bases between. The sequence was obtained from a human donor with active COVID-19. The donor label of this sample is uncertain. The chain combines TRBV3-1 (or the pseudogene TRBV3-2) with TRBJ2-1; tentative D call: TRBD1 (6 bases). Sequencing was done on a sample of peripheral blood. The CDR3 DNA sequence: TGTGCCAGCAGCCCCGGGACAAACAATGAGCAGTTCTTC. Translated: CASSPGTNNEQFF.